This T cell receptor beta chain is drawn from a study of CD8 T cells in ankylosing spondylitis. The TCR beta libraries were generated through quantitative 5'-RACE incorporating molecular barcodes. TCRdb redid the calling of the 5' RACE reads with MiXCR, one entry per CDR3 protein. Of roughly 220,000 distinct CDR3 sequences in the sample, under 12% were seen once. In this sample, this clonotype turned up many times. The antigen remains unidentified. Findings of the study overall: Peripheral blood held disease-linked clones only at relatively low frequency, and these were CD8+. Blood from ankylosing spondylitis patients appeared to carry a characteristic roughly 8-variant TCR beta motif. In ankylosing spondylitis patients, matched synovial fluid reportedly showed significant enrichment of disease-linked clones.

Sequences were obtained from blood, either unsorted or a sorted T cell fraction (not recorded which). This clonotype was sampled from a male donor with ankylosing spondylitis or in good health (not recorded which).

The CDR3 DNA sequence: TGTGCCAGCAGTACACAGGGCGGCAATCAGCCCCAGCATTTT. It encodes CASSTQGGNQPQHF. V usage is TRBV12-3 or TRBV12-4 and J usage is TRBJ1-5; D is perhaps TRBD1 (6 bases). The V end lost 5 bases, the J end lost 2 bases, and 10 bases lay between the germline ends. This CDR3 region has 14 residues.